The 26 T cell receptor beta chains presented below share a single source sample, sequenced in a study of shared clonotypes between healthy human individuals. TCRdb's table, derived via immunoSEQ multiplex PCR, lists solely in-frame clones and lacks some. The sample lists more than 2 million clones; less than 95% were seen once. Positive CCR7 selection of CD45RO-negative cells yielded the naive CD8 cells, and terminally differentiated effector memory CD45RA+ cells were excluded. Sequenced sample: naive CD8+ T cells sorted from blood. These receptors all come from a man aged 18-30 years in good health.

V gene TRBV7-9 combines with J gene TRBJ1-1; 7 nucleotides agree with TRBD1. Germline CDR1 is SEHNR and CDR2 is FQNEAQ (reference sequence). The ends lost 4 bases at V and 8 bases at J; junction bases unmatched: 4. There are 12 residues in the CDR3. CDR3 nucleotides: TGTGCCAGCAGCTCCCAACAGGGGGAAGCTTTCTTT. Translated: CASSSQQGEAFF.

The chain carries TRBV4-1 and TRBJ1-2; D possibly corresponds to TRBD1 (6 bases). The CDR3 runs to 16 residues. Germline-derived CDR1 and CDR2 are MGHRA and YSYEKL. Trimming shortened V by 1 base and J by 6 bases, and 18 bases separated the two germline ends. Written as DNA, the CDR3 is TGCGCCAGCAGCCAAGGAATAGGACAGTTTCATGATGGCTACACCTTC. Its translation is CASSQGIGQFHDGYTF.

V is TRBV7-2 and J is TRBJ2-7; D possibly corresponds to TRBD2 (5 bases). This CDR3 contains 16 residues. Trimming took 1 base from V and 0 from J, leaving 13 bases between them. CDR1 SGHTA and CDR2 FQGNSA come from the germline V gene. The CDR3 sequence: CASSLDLGLYSYEQYF. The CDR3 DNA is TGTGCCAGCAGCTTAGACCTTGGACTCTACTCCTACGAGCAGTACTTC.

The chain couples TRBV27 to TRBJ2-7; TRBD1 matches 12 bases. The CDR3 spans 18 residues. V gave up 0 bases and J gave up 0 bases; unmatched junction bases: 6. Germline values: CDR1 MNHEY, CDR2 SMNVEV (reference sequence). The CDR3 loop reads CASSLSGTGGPSSYEQYF. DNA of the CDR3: TGTGCCAGCAGTTTATCTGGGACAGGGGGCCCTAGCTCCTACGAGCAGTACTTC.

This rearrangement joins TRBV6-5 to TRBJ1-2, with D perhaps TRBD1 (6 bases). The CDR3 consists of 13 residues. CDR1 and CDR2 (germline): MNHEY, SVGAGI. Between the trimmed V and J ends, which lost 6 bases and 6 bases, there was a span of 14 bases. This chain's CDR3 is CASSTMDSNGYTF. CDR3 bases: TGTGCCAGCAGCACGATGGACAGCAATGGCTACACCTTC.

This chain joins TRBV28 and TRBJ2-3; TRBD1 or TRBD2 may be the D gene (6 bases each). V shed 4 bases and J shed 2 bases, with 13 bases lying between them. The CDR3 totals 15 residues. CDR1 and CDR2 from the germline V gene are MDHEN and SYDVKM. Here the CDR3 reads CASSSRGPDTDTQYF. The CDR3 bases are TGTGCCAGCAGTTCTCGGGGGCCAGACACAGATACGCAGTATTTT.

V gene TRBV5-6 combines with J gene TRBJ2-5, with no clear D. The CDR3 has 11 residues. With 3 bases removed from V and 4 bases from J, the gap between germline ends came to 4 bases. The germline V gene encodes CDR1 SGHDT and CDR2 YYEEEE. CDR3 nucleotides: TGTGCCAGCAGCTCCTCAGAGACCCAGTACTTC. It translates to CASSSSETQYF.

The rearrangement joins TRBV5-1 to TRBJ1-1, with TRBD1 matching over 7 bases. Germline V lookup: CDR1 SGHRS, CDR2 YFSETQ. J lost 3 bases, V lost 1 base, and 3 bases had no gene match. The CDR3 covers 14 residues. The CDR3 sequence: CASSLTGADTEAFF. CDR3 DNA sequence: TGCGCCAGCAGCTTGACAGGGGCGGACACTGAAGCTTTCTTT.

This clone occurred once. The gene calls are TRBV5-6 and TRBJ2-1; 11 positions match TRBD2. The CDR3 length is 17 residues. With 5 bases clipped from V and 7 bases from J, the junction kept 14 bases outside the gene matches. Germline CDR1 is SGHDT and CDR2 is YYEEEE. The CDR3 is CASSSPRELAGANEQFF. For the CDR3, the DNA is TGTGCCAGCAGTTCCCCCCGGGAACTAGCGGGAGCAAATGAGCAGTTCTTC.

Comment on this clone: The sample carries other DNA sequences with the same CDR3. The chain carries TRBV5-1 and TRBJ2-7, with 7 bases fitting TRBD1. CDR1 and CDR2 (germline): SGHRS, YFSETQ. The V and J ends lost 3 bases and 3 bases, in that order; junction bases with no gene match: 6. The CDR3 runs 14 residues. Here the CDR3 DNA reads TGCGCCAGCAGCTCCCCCGGGACAGACTACGAGCAGTACTTC. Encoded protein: CASSSPGTDYEQYF. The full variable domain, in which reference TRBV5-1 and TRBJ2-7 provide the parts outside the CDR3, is KAGVTQTPRYLIKTRGQQVTLSCSPISGHRSVSWYQQTPGQGLQFLFEYFSETQRNKGNFPGRFSGRQFSNSRSEMNVSTLELGDSALYLCASSSPGTDYEQYFGPGTRLTVT.

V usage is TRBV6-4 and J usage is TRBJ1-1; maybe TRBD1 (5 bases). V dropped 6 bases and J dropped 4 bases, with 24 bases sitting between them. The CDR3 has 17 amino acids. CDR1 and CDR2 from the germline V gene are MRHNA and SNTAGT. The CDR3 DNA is TGTGCCAGCAGCCCGACAGCATCGCCAATCGGATTCACTGAAGCTTTCTTT. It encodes CASSPTASPIGFTEAFF.

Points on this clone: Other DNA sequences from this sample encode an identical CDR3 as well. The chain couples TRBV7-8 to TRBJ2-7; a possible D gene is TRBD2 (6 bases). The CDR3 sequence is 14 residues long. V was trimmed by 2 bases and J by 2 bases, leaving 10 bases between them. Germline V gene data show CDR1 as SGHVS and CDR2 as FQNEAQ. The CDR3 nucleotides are TGTGCCAGCAGCTTACCGGGAGAGGCCTACGAGCAGTACTTC. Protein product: CASSLPGEAYEQYF.

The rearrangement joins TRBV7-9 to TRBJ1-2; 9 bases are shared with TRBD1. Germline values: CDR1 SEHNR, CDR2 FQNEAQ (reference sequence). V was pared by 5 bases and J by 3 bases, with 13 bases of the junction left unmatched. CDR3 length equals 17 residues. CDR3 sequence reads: CASSREPGQGPDYGYTF. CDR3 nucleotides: TGTGCCAGCAGCCGTGAGCCGGGACAGGGACCTGACTATGGCTACACCTTC. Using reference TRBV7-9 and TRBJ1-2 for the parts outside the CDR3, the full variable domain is DTGVSQNPRHKITKRGQNVTFRCDPISEHNRLYWYRQTLGQGPEFLTYFQNEAQLEKSRLLSDRFSAERPKGSFSTLEIQRTEQGDSAMYLCASSREPGQGPDYGYTFGSGTRLTVV.

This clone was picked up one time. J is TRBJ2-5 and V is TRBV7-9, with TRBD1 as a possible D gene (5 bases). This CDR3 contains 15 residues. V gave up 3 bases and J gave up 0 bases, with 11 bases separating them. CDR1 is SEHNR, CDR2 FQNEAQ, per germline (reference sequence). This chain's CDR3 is CASSLDTTYQETQYF. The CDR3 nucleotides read TGTGCCAGCAGCTTGGACACAACCTACCAAGAGACCCAGTACTTC.

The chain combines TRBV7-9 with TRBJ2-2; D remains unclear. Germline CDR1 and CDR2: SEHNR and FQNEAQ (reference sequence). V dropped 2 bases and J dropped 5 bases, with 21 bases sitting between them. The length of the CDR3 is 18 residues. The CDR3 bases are TGTGCCAGCAGCTTACCCCCCTTCGGCCGAGTCGGGACCGGGGAGCTGTTTTTT. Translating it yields CASSLPPFGRVGTGELFF.

CDR3 protein: CASSLASWQAGTYEQYF. CDR3 sequence (DNA): TGTGCCAGCAGCTTAGCGTCTTGGCAGGCCGGGACCTACGAGCAGTACTTC. The chain recombines TRBV7-9 with TRBJ2-7, with a weak D call TRBD2 (5 bases). Germline assignment: CDR1 SEHNR and CDR2 FQNEAQ (reference sequence). V was cut by 0 bases and J by 2 bases, with 17 bases left in between. This CDR3 has 17 amino acids.

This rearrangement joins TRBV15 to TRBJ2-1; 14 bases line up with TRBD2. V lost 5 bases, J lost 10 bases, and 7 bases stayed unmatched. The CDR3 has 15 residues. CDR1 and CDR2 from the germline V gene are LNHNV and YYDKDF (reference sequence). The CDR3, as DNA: TGTGCCACCAGCCCGACTAGCGGGGGGGCCTGGGAGCAGTTCTTC. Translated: CATSPTSGGAWEQFF.

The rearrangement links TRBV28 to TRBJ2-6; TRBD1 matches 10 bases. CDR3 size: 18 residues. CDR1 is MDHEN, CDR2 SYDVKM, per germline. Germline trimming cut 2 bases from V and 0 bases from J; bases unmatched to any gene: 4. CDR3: CASSLGTGDFSGANVLTF. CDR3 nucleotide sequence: TGTGCCAGCAGTTTAGGGACAGGGGATTTCTCTGGGGCCAACGTCCTGACTTTC.

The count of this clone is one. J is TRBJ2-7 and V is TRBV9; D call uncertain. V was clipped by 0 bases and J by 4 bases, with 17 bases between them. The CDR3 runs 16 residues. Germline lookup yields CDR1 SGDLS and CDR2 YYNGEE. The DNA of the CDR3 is TGTGCCAGCAGCGTAGAGCCCATGGCAGAAGAGTACGAGCAGTACTTC. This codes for CASSVEPMAEEYEQYF.

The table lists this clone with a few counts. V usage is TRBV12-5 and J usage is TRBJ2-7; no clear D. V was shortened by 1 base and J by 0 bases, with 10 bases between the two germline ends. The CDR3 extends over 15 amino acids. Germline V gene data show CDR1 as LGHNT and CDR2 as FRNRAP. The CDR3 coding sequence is TGTGCTAGTGGTTTGGGACGGATGAGCTCCTACGAGCAGTACTTC. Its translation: CASGLGRMSSYEQYF.

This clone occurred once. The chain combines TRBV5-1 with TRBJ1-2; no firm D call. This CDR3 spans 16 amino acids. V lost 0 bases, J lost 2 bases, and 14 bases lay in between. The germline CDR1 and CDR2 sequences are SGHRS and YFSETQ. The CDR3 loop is CASSLVFGEENYGYTF. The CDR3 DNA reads TGCGCCAGCAGCTTGGTTTTCGGGGAGGAAAACTATGGCTACACCTTC. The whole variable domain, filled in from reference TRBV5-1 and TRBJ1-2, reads KAGVTQTPRYLIKTRGQQVTLSCSPISGHRSVSWYQQTPGQGLQFLFEYFSETQRNKGNFPGRFSGRQFSNSRSEMNVSTLELGDSALYLCASSLVFGEENYGYTFGSGTRLTVV.

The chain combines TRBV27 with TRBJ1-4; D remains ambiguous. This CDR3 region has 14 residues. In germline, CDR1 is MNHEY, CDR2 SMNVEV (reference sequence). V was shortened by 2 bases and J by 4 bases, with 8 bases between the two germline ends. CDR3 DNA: TGTGCCAGCAGTTTAGCGGGGAATAATGAAAAACTGTTTTTT. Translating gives CASSLAGNNEKLFF.

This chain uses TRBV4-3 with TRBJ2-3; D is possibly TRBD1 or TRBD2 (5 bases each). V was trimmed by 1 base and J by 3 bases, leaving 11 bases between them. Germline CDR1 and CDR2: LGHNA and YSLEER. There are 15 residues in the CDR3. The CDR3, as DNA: TGCGCCAGCAGCCAAGTGGGGGTCTGGACAGATACGCAGTATTTT. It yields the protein CASSQVGVWTDTQYF.

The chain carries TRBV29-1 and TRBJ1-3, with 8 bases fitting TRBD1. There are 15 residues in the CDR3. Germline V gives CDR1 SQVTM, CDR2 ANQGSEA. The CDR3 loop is CSVGGDRSSGNTIYF. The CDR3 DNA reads TGCAGTGTAGGGGGGGACAGGAGCTCTGGAAACACCATATATTTT.

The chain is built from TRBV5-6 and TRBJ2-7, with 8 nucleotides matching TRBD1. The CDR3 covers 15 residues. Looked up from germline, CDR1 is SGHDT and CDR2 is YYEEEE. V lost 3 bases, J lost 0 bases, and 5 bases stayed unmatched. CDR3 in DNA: TGTGCCAGCAGCTATGCCGGGACAGGCTCCTACGAGCAGTACTTC. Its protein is CASSYAGTGSYEQYF.

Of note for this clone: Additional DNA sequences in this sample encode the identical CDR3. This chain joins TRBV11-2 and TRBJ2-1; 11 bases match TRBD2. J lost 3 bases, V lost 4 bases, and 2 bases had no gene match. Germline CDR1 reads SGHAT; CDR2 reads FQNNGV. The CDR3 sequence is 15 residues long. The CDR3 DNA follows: TGTGCCAGCAGCTCCGGGACTAGCGGCTACAATGAGCAGTTCTTC. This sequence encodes CASSSGTSGYNEQFF. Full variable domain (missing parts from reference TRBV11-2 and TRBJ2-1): EAGVAQSPRYKIIEKRQSVAFWCNPISGHATLYWYQQILGQGPKLLIQFQNNGVVDDSQLPKDRFSAERLKGVDSTLKIQPAKLEDSAVYLCASSSGTSGYNEQFFGPGTRLTVL.